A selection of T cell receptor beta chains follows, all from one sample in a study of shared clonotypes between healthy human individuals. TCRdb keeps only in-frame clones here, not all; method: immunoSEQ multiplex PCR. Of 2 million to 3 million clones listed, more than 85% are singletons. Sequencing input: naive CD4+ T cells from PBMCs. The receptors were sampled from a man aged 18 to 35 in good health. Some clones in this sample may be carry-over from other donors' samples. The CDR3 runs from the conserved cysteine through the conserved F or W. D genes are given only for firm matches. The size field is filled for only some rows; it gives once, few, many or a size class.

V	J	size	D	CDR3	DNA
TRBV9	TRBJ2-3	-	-	CASSVGGSQRDTQYF	TGTGCCAGCAGCGTAGGAGGCAGCCAGCGAGATACGCAGTATTTT
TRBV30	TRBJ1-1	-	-	CAWSDRRGVTEAFF	TGTGCCTGGAGTGACCGACGAGGAGTCACTGAAGCTTTCTTT
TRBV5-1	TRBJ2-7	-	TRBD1	CASSAGQASSYEQYF	TGCGCCAGCAGCGCCGGACAGGCCAGCTCCTACGAGCAGTACTTC
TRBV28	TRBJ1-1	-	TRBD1	CASSFVSRGRKVEAFF	TGTGCCAGCAGTTTTGTCTCCAGGGGGCGTAAGGTTGAAGCTTTCTTT
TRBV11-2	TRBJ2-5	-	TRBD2	CASSRGRSGETQYF	TGTGCCAGCAGCCGCGGGAGATCGGGTGAGACCCAGTACTTC
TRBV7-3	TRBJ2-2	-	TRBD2	CASSRVGGSPGGELFF	TGTGCCAGCAGCCGTGTTGGCGGGAGTCCCGGCGGGGAGCTGTTTTTT
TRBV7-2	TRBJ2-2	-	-	CASSPRPYTGELFF	TGTGCCAGCAGCCCGCGTCCGTACACCGGGGAGCTGTTTTTT
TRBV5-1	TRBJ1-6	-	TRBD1	CASSLGAGQGGSPLHF	TGCGCCAGCAGCTTGGGAGCCGGCCAGGGGGGTTCACCCCTCCACTTT
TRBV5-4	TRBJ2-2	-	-	CASSGRGSGNTGELFF	TGTGCCAGCAGCGGACGGGGGTCGGGGAACACCGGGGAGCTGTTTTTT
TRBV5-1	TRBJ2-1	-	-	CASSRSGGPYNEQFF	TGCGCCAGCAGCAGGTCCGGCGGTCCCTACAATGAGCAGTTCTTC
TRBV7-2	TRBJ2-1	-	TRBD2	CASSLLGLAGVGEQFF	TGTGCCAGCAGCTTATTGGGACTAGCGGGAGTGGGTGAGCAGTTCTTC
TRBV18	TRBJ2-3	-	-	CASSPLSTENTQYF	TGTGCCAGCTCACCCCTTTCGACAGAAAATACGCAGTATTTT
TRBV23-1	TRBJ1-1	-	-	CASGIQEMNTEAFF	TGCGCCAGCGGGATACAGGAGATGAACACTGAAGCTTTCTTT
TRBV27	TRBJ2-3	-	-	CASRGLGTQYF	TGTGCCAGCAGGGGACTCGGTACGCAGTATTTT
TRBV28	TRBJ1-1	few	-	CASSLWLAEAFF	TGTGCCAGCAGTTTATGGTTGGCTGAAGCTTTCTTT
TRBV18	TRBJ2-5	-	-	CASSPIDDSRTQYF	TGTGCCAGCTCACCAATCGACGACAGTAGGACCCAGTACTTC